These 11 T cell receptor beta chains originate from one sample sequenced in a study of blood T cell repertoires in COVID-19 (dated by TCRdb to the early 2020s). The library came from the immunoSEQ multiplex PCR assay. Entries here come from immuneACCESS through TCRdb and include only in-frame sequences with V and J called. Some clones fail to appear in such tables; in the studies checked, an unresolved V gene covers under half of the shortfall, and the cause of the remainder is unknown. This sample is represented by almost 200,000 clones; about 90% of them were singletons. The top ten clones comprise around 8.9% of the sample. Sequencing input: PBMCs or T cells enriched from blood (not recorded which). Receptors were obtained from a woman between 18 and 30 years old who had recovered from COVID-19.

The chain carries TRBV7-2 and TRBJ2-5; tentatively, D is TRBD2 (6 bases). Trimming took off 1 base at V and 1 base at J, with 13 bases between the two ends. This CDR3 contains 16 residues. Germline V gene data show CDR1 as SGHTA and CDR2 as FQGNSA. The CDR3 coding sequence is TGTGCCAGCAGCTTAGTCGGGAGATCTATCCAAGAGACCCAGTACTTC. Translating gives CASSLVGRSIQETQYF.

This chain links TRBV5-5 with TRBJ2-7, with 8 bases lining up with TRBD1. Germline loops: CDR1 SGHKS, CDR2 YYEKEE (reference sequence). This CDR3 spans 14 amino acids. V was pared by 4 bases and J by 4 bases, with 7 bases of the junction left unmatched. CDR3 sequence (DNA): TGTGCCAGCAGCCCGGGACAGGTGGGGTACGAGCAGTACTTC. It codes for CASSPGQVGYEQYF.

This rearrangement joins TRBV2 to TRBJ2-5; 9 bases agree with TRBD1. V lost 6 bases, J lost 1 base, and 0 bases stayed unmatched. Germline CDR1 is SNHLY and CDR2 is FYNNEI. This CDR3 spans 13 amino acids. The CDR3 DNA is TGTGCCAGCAGGGGACAGGGCCAAGAGACCCAGTACTTC. It codes for CASRGQGQETQYF.

The sample holds one count of this clone. The rearrangement joins TRBV19 to TRBJ2-1; possibly TRBD2 for D (7 bases). Germline loops: CDR1 LNHDA, CDR2 SQIVND (reference sequence). The CDR3 loop spans 16 amino acids. V shed 1 base and J shed 6 bases, with 16 bases lying between them. CDR3 in amino acids: CASSIGGGGALNEQFF. The CDR3, as DNA: TGTGCCAGTAGTATAGGAGGGGGGGGCGCACTCAATGAGCAGTTCTTC.

The chain carries TRBV5-1 and TRBJ2-3; D is possibly TRBD1 (6 bases). The length of the CDR3 is 16 residues. CDR1 is SGHRS, CDR2 YFSETQ, per germline. V lost 3 bases and J 6 bases, leaving 20 bases between the germline ends. Here the CDR3 DNA reads TGCGCCAGCAGCTCCCACCGGGACAAACTTGACGATACGCAGTATTTT. The encoded protein is CASSSHRDKLDDTQYF.

This CDR3 is CATSDRRGSYNEQFF. As DNA, the CDR3 is TGTGCCACCAGTGATCGCCGGGGTTCCTACAATGAGCAGTTCTTC. This chain connects TRBV24-1 to TRBJ2-1, with TRBD2 as a possible D gene (5 bases). Germline CDR1 KGHDR, CDR2 SFDVKD. The CDR3 is 15 residues long. The V gene lost 3 bases and the J gene lost 1 base, with 9 bases spanning the gap.

CDR3 sequence: CASKGLAGEGSYEQYF. As DNA, the CDR3 is TGCGCCAGCAAAGGACTAGCGGGGGAGGGCTCCTACGAGCAGTACTTC. The V gene is TRBV5-1, the J gene TRBJ2-7; 13 bases fit TRBD2. The CDR3 totals 16 residues. Germline V gene data show CDR1 as SGHRS and CDR2 as YFSETQ. V shed 6 bases and J 0 bases; nucleotides not matched to a gene: 6.

CDR3 loop: CSVDGRGETYEQYF. CDR3 nucleotides: TGCAGCGTTGACGGCAGGGGAGAAACCTACGAGCAGTACTTC. V is TRBV29-1 and J is TRBJ2-7; D may be TRBD1 (6 bases). V lost 3 bases to trimming and J lost 2 bases, with 14 bases between them. Germline loops: CDR1 SQVTM, CDR2 ANQGSEA. This CDR3 is built from 14 residues.

The rearrangement uses TRBV7-9 and TRBJ2-3; TRBD2 aligns across 11 bases. Germline loops: CDR1 SEHNR, CDR2 FQNEAQ (reference sequence). V dropped 6 bases and J dropped 2; count of bases not matched to a gene: 7. The CDR3 covers 16 residues. Here the CDR3 DNA reads TGTGCCAGCAGAACTCTAGCGGGGGGTTACACAGATACGCAGTATTTT. It is translated as CASRTLAGGYTDTQYF.

This chain joins TRBV7-2 and TRBJ1-1; TRBD1 agrees at 7 bases. Unmatched junction bases numbered 5, after V lost 1 base and J lost 12 bases. Looked up from germline, CDR1 is SGHTA and CDR2 is FQGNSA. CDR3 length equals 12 residues. The CDR3 DNA is TGTGCCAGCAGCTTAGGAGGGGGCATGTCTTTCTTT. This translates into CASSLGGGMSFF.

This clone has just one count. J is TRBJ2-1 and V is TRBV21-1; whether TRBD1, the table's D call, matches the DNA was not checked. TRBV21-1 counts as a pseudogene. CDR3 size: 17 residues. The CDR3 nucleotides are TGTGCCAGCAGCAAAAAACGGGGACAGGGTTTTTACAATGAGCAGTTCTTC. Translated, it gives CASSKKRGQGFYNEQFF.